This T cell receptor beta chain was captured in a study of cytomegalovirus exposure and HLA in healthy donors. Overall study findings and caveats: According to a later analysis, donors in an Asian-associated ancestry cluster reportedly had fewer N-insertions than the roughly 670-donor mean.

PCR primers comprised 60 Vbeta and 13 Jbeta primers. Per the authors' pipeline: Later analysis identified tens of millions of unique TCR beta chains, about 10 million shared. TCRdb keeps only in-frame clones here, not all; method: immunoSEQ multiplex PCR. V, J and clone size reflect that table, while D and trimming were determined from the DNA. The table has about 55,000 clones, about three quarters seen once. Comments on this clone: Its target is not known.

Sequencing was carried out using PBMCs. The TCR comes from a female donor in good health and CMV-seronegative.

The CDR3 DNA reads as TGTGCCAGCAGCCTTCGGACTAGCGGGGACACCTACGAGCAGTACTTC. Protein product: CASSLRTSGDTYEQYF. The chain has TRBV4-2 and TRBJ2-5; 12 nucleotides line up with TRBD2. The J call may be wrong; the DNA end is better matched by TRBJ2-7. The CDR3 has 16 residues. Germline CDR1 is LGHNA and CDR2 is YNFKEQ.